The text below deals with one T cell receptor (beta chain). Germline V lookup: CDR1 LNHDA, CDR2 SQIVND (reference sequence). The CDR3 extends over 14 amino acids. V shed 6 bases and J shed 0 bases, with 9 bases lying between them. The data originate from a study of memory CD4+ T cells and cytomegalovirus serostatus. Study at large: Of the healthy Belgian adults, fewer than 10 were CMV seropositive and around 22 seronegative.

Sequenced by immunoSEQ multiplex PCR; TCRdb stores in-frame clones only, minus some. This table holds about 48,000 clones, more than 70% found once. The sort gate was single viable CD3+CD4+CD8-CD45RO+ cells for memory CD4+ T cells. This TCR derives from an adult in good health and CMV-seronegative. The sequenced sample consisted of memory CD4+ T cells from blood. The chain employs TRBV19 and TRBJ1-3; D is undetermined. The DNA for the CDR3 is TGTGCCAGTAGCCAGCCGGGCTCTGGAAACACCATATATTTT. It translates to CASSQPGSGNTIYF.